The source of this TCR beta chain is a study of T cell responses to AZD1222 COVID-19 vaccine. Overall study: Second doses that came at about 4 or about 12 weeks were put together. Study-wide findings and caveats: Donors were chiefly white British, with a greater number of females, and clonal diversity was perhaps underestimated. Once two AZD1222 doses were given, Spike-specific TCR breadth and depth went up.

Germline V gives CDR1 SQVTM, CDR2 ANQGSEA. V lost 4 bases and J 6 bases, leaving 16 bases between the germline ends. CDR3 length equals 14 residues. Generated by immunoSEQ multiplex PCR, the TCRdb table keeps only in-frame clones and is missing some. The table includes fewer than 150,000 clones, approximately 88% detected once. A word on this clone: What it binds is not known.

The clonotype originates from an adult in good health. The chain has TRBV29-1 and TRBJ2-4; TRBD1 is a possible D gene (6 bases). Source: peripheral blood, taken on day 0 of AZD1222 vaccination. CDR3 loop: CSVGSGEGSNIQYF. Written as DNA, the CDR3 is TGCAGCGTTGGCTCAGGGGAAGGGTCAAACATTCAGTACTTC.